The entry that follows covers one T cell receptor (beta chain) sequence. Its antigen remains unknown. This sample is drawn from a study of T cell clonotyping in hematopoietic cell transplantation. Assay: immunoSEQ multiplex PCR; the TCRdb copy retains only in-frame clones and omits some. Among 6,000 to 9,500 clones, 90% to 95% were seen once, and the ten largest hold nearly 4.5%. Study-level findings and limits: Broader posttransplant TCR repertoire diversity was predicted by graft donor and pretransplant recipient Inverse Simpson Index values.

The CDR3 is 14 residues long. Germline CDR1 MNHNS, CDR2 SASEGT. V was clipped by 8 bases and J by 0 bases, with 13 bases between them. The sequence derives from a female patient aged 50 to 60 who had an allogeneic stem cell transplant from an unrelated donor, so the T cells may come from the graft donor. Some clones in this sample may be carry-over from other donors' samples. The chain couples TRBV6-1 to TRBJ1-1; D is uncertain. This specimen consisted of PBMCs, obtained 180 days after allogeneic stem cell transplant. CDR3 coding DNA: TGTGCCAGCTCGCGCGGATTCGTGAACACTGAAGCTTTCTTT. Amino acids: CASSRGFVNTEAFF.